This TCR beta chain comes out of a study of response to subunit inactivated influenza vaccine. Overall study results and limits: Each seasonal influenza vaccination, the authors suggested, recruits few new T cells.

TCRdb recomputed calls from the RT-PCR reads with MiXCR, one row per CDR3 protein. Of 170,000 or so distinct CDR3 sequences in the sample, around 10% were seen once. This CDR3 has 14 amino acids. Trimming at V came to 4 bases and at J to 2 bases, leaving 6 bases not matched to a gene. Germline CDR1 SGHKS, CDR2 YYEKEE (reference sequence). This clonotype was counted many times. Its cognate antigen is unknown. This TCR derives from a man between 45 and 75 years old who received an inactivated influenza vaccine. The sequences come from CD8+ T cells sorted from PBMCs, collected around 25 months after vaccination. This sequence joins TRBV5-5 and TRBJ2-7; 7 nucleotides match TRBD2. DNA of the CDR3: TGTGCCAGCAGCCTCTCGGGACTAACCTACGAGCAGTACTTC. This encodes CASSLSGLTYEQYF. The variable domain in full, completed from reference TRBV5-5 and TRBJ2-7, reads DAGVTQSPTHLIKTRGQQVTLRCSPISGHKSVSWYQQVLGQGPQFIFQYYEKEERGRGNFPDRFSARQFPNYSSELNVNALLLGDSALYLCASSLSGLTYEQYFGPGTRLTVT.